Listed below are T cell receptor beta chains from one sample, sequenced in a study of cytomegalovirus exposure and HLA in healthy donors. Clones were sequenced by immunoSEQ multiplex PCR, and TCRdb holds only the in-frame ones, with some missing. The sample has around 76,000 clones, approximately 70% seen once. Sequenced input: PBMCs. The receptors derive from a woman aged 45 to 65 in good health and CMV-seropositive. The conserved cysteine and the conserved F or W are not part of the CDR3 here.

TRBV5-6	ASSFRNRDRRQETQY
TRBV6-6	ASSYIGQHNTEAF
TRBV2	ASSDGQGLFVQPQH
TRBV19	ASRSGQADEQF
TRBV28	ASSSRKPGQGARGYYGYT
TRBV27	ASRALSGVGNQPQH
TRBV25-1	ASSSAGTGDYGYT
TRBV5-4	ASSPKGGEKDTQY
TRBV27	ASRKLGQGGNTIY
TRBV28	ASSQLQGAHEQY
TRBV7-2	ASSRGQGPFYEQY
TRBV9	ASSGVGGANYGYT
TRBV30	AWSVRLRNEQF
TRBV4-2	ASSRARDYTYEQY
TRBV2	ASGKGQLLNTIY
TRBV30	AWSDGVNYGYT
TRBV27	ASSPSLGTALDYNEQF
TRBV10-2	ASTAAGVNQPQH
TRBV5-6	ASSDLYTHRDRVPYEQY
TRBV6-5	ASSPVAGSNYGYT
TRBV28	ASSLRSSGNTIY
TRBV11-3	ASSWTANTEAF
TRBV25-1	ASSGQGDNQPQH
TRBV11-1	ASSLAPRKVDFEQY
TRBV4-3	ASSPQRQGFNYGYT
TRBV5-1	ASSLGPDTEAF
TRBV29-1	SARSGTITGELF
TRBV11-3	ASSLGGSVTEAF
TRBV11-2	ASSLGGQGYGYT
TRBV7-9	ASSLVGGTNEKLF
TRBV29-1	SVEGTGGAPTEAF
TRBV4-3	ASSQSTRVNQPQH
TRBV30	AWSPGGQAWHGYT
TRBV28	ASSLGGTNHNEQF
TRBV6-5	ASSYSTSGAGGTQY
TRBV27	ASSLGGQGNQPQH
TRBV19	ASSIRPLETDTQY
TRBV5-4	ASSSSGFGYT
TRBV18	ASSYDRGPTARNYGYT
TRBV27	ASRDLREGHWSEQF
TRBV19	ASSVTSNQPQH
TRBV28	ASSFAGSEAF
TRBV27	ASSFWDSPSGANVLT
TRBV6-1	ASSEVGIPRVADTQY
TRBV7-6	ASSAREAGELF
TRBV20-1	SASRLSEAF
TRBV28	ASSLFARGQGEQY
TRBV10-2	ASIKGRDTEAF